This TCR beta chain appears in the sequencing data of a study of blood T cell repertoires in COVID-19. Turning to the study itself: Researchers got acute and convalescent COVID-19 samples from the United States, Italy and Spain. The cDNA or gDNA used as material had been derived from T cells, B-cell-depleted T cells, or PBMCs.

Original processing methods: Estimated nucleated cell counts came from reference gene primer amplification. Profiled with immunoSEQ multiplex PCR; TCRdb holds only in-frame clones, not every one. That table gives V, J and clone size, and the DNA gave D and trimming. This sample has 25,000 to 30,000 clones; around nine tenths occur once, and the top ten carry roughly 17%. With 8 bases removed from V and 1 base from J, the gap between germline ends came to 23 bases. The CDR3 is 18 residues long. Germline V lookup: CDR1 MDHEN, CDR2 SYDVKM. The material sequenced was peripheral blood. The clonotype originates from a human donor in a cohort sampled during active COVID-19. This chain connects TRBV28 to TRBJ1-4, with a tentative D call TRBD1 (6 bases). This chain's CDR3 is CASLPAGGAWETNEKLFF. The CDR3 nucleotides read TGTGCCAGCCTCCCTGCGGGGGGGGCTTGGGAAACTAATGAAAAACTGTTTTTT.